The clone carrying this TCR beta chain has a count of ten or more. No antigen is known for it. This specimen comes from a study of regulatory T cells in long-lasting Graves disease. Time point specified: persistent/refractory GD, antithyroid drugs over 5 years with positive TRAb. There was RNA extracted from PBMCs, and the TCR library was made from it. The EDTA tubes were filled with around 9.1 milliliters of drawn peripheral blood. Study observations and caveats: Only a small sample size was used, which may have cut accuracy. TRBV28, TRBJ1-2 and TRBJ2-5 emerged as the favored segments in persistent disease. Persistent Graves' patients showed a TCR diversity that was lower than that of newly diagnosed ones.

Arm-PCR with iRepertoire HTBI primers amplified the CDR3 regions for these TCR beta libraries. TCRdb re-called the multiplex PCR reads with MiXCR, one entry per CDR3 protein. The data show about 340,000 distinct CDR3 sequences, with about 18% seen just once and 29% held by the top ten. V lost 6 bases, J lost 8 bases, and 9 bases stayed unmatched. The germline V gene encodes CDR1 SNHLY and CDR2 FYNNEI. There are 15 residues in the CDR3. The sequenced sample was peripheral blood mononuclear cells (PBMCs), obtained when the disease was refractory, from a patient treated with antithyroid drugs. The chain links TRBV2 to TRBJ1-6; 8 bases are shared with TRBD1. The sequence derives from a female donor with Graves disease. In DNA, the CDR3 is TGTGCCAGCAGGGACAGGGTTCGGGCTGATTCACCCCTCCACTTT. Residues: CASRDRVRADSPLHF.